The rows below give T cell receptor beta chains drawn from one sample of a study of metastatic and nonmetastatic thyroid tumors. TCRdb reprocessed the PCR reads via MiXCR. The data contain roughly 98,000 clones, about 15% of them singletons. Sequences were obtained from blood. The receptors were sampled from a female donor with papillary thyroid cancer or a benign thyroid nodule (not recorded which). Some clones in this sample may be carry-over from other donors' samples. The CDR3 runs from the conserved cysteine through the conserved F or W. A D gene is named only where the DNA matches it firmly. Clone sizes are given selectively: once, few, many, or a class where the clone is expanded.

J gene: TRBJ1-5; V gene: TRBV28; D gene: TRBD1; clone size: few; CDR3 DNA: TGTGCCAGCAGTCCACCGGGACAGGGGGAGGGTCAGCCCAAGCATTTT; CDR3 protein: CASSPPGQGEGQPKHF
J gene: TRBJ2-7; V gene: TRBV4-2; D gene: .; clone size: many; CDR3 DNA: TGTGCCAGCAGCCAAGGGCTACAGCTCTACGAGCAGTACTTC; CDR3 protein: CASSQGLQLYEQYF
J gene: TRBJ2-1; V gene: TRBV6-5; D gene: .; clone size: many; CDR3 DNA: TGTGCCAGCAGTTCTCGTAATGAGCAGTTCTTC; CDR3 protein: CASSSRNEQFF
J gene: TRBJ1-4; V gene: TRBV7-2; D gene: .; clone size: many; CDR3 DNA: TGTGCCAGCAGCTTAGGCCAGATCGCAACTAATGAAAAACTGTTTTTT; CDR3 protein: CASSLGQIATNEKLFF
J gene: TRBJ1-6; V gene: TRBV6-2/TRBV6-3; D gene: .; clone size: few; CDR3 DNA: TGTGCCAGCAGGGATCCCGGGCGGGGGAATTCACCCCTCAACTTC; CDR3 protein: CASRDPGRGNSPLNF
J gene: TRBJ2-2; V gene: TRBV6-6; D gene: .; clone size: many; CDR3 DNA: TGTGCCAGCAGTTACGGGGGTAGCGCCGGGGAGCTGTTTTTT; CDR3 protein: CASSYGGSAGELFF
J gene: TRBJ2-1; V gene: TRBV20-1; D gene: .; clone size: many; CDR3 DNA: TGCAGTGCGCATTCTAGCCTGCCGTCGAATGAGCAGTTCTTC; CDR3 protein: CSAHSSLPSNEQFF
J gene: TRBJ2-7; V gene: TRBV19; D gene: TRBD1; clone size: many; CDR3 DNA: TGTGCCAGTAGCCAGCTGGGACAGGGTTTGTATGAGCAGTACTTC; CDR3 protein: CASSQLGQGLYEQYF
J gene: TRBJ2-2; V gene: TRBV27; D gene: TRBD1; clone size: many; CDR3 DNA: TGTGCCAGCAGTAGGACAGGGGACACCGGGGAGCTGTTTTTT; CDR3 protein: CASSRTGDTGELFF
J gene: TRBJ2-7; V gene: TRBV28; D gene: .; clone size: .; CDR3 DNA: TGTGCCAGCAGTTCCCAGCGGATCTCCTACGAGCAGTACTTC; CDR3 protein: CASSSQRISYEQYF
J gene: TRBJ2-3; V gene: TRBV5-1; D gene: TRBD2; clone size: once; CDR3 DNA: TGCGCCAGCAGCTTAAGTGCTGGCGGGAGAACAGATACGCAGTATTTT; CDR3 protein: CASSLSAGGRTDTQYF
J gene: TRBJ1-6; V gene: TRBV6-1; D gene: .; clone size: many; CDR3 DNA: TGTGCCAGCAGTCTCGGCCCTACCCTTAATTCACCCCTCCACTTT; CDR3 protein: CASSLGPTLNSPLHF
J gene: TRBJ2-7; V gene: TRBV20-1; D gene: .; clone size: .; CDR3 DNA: TGCAGTGCTACAGTAGGCAGGTGGTACGAGCGGTACTTC; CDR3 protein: CSATVGRWYERYF
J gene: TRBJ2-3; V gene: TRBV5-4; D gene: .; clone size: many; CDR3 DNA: TGTGCCAGCAGCTTTGGGGCTAGCGCCATCACAGATACGCAGTATTTT; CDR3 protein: CASSFGASAITDTQYF
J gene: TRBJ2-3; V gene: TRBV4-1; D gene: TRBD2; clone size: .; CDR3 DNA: TGCGCCAGCAGCCAAGCCGGAGCGGGGGGGGTGGCAGATACGCAGTATTTT; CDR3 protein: CASSQAGAGGVADTQYF
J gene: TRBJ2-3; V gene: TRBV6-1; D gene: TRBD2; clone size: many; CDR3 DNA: TGTGCCAGCAGCGCGGGGGGGCCGGGGCCCTCAGATACGCAGTATTTT; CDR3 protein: CASSAGGPGPSDTQYF
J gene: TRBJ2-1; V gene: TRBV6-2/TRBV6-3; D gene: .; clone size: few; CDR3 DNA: TGTGCCAGCAGTTACGCGGCGGGGGCGGGGGAGCATTTCTTC; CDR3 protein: CASSYAAGAGEHFF
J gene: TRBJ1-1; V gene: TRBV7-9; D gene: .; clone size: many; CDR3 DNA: TGTGCCAGCAGCCCCCCTGGGTCTGCCGAAGCTTTCTTT; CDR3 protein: CASSPPGSAEAFF
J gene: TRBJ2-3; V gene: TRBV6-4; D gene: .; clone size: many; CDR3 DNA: TGTGCCAGCAAAACGGGGGGCTGGGGGCTGAATTCAGGGGCAGATACGCAGTATTTT; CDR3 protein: CASKTGGWGLNSGADTQYF
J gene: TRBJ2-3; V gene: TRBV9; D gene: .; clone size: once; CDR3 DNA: TGTGCCAGTAGCGCAAGGGACGGGGGAAGGGGAGATACGCAGTATTTT; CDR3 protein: CASSARDGGRGDTQYF
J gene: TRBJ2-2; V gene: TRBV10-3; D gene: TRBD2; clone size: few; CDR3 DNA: TGTTCCATCAGTGAGACTAGCGTGGGCACCGGGGAGCTGTTTTTT; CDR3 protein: CSISETSVGTGELFF
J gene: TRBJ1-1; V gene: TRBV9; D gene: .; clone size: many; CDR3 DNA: TGTGCCAGCAGCGTAGATCCGATAGTAACTGAAGCTTTCTTT; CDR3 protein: CASSVDPIVTEAFF
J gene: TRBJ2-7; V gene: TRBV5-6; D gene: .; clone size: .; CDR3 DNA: TGTGCCAGCAGCTTGGGACGGGACTACGAGCAGTACTTC; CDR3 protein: CASSLGRDYEQYF
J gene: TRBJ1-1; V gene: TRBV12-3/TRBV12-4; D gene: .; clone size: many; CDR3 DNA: TGTGCCAGCAGTTTTACATACGGGAGTCCTGAAGCTTTCTTT; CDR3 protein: CASSFTYGSPEAFF
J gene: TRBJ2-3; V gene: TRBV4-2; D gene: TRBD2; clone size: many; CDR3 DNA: TGTGCCAGCAGCCCATTGCGTCCGGGGGGGACGATAAAACCAGATACGCAGTATTTT; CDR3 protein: CASSPLRPGGTIKPDTQYF
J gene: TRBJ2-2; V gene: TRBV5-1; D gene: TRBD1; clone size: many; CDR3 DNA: TGCGCCAGCAGCTTAGAGGGACAGGAGAACACCGGGGAGCTGTTTTTT; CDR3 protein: CASSLEGQENTGELFF
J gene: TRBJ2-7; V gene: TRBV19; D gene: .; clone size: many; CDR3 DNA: TGTGCCAGTCAAAAGGGGTTCGGCTACGAGCAGTACTTC; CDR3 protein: CASQKGFGYEQYF
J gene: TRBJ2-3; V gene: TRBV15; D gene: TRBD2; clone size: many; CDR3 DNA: TGTGCCACCAGCAAACTAGCGGGGGGGGCAGATACGCAGTATTTT; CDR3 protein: CATSKLAGGADTQYF
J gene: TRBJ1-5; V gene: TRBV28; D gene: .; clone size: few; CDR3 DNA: TGTGCCAGCATTCCGGGCATCAATCAGCCCCAGCATTTT; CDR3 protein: CASIPGINQPQHF
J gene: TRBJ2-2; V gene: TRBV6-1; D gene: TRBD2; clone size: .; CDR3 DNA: TGTGCCAGCAGTGAAGAAGCGGGGGGGCCCAGGGAGATGTTTTTT; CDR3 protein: CASSEEAGGPREMFF
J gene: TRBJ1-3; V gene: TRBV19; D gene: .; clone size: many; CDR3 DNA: TGTGCCAGTAGTATGATACAGGGAGGGACTGGAAACACCATATATTTT; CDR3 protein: CASSMIQGGTGNTIYF
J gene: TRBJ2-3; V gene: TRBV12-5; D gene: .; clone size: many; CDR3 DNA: TGTGCTAGTGGCCTGGGCTTGGACCGGGACAATAGCACAGATACGCAGTATTTT; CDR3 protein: CASGLGLDRDNSTDTQYF
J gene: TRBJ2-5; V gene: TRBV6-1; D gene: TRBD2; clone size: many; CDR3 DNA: TGTGCCAGCAGTGCAGGGACTAGCGGGGGCGGAAAGACCCAGTACTTC; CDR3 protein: CASSAGTSGGGKTQYF
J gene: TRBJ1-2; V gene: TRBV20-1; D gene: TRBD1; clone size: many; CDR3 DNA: TGCAGTGCTAGGCCCTGGGGGGACAGGGGGCATGGCTACACCTTC; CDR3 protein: CSARPWGDRGHGYTF
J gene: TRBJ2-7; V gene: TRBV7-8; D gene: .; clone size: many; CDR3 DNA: TGTGCCAGCAGCCCCTCTAGTGACGAGCAGTACTTC; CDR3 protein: CASSPSSDEQYF
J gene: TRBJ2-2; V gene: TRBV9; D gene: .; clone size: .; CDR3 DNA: TGTGCCAGCAGCGTAACCCCATGTGGGGGCGCCGGGGAGCTGTTTTTT; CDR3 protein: CASSVTPCGGAGELFF
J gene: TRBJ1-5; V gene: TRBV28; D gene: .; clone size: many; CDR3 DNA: TGTGCCAGCAGTCCATCTGTCATGGCCGGTTGGGGTCAGCCCCAGCATTTT; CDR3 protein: CASSPSVMAGWGQPQHF
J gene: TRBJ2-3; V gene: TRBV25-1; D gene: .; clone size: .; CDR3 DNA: TGTGCCAGCAGTGATACGCAGTATTTT; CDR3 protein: CASSDTQYF